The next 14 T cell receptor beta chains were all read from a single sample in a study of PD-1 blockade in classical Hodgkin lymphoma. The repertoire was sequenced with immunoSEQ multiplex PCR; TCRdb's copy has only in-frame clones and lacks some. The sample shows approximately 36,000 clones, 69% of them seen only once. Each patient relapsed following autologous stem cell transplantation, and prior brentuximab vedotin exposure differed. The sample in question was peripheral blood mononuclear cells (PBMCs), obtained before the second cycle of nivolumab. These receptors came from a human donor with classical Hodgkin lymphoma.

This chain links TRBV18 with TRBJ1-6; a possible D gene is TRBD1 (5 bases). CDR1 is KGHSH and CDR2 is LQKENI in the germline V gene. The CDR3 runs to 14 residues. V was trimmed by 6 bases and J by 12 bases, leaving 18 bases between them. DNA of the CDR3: TGTGCCAGCTCCCCCGGGTCCGGGGCACAACCCCTCCACTTT. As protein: CASSPGSGAQPLHF.

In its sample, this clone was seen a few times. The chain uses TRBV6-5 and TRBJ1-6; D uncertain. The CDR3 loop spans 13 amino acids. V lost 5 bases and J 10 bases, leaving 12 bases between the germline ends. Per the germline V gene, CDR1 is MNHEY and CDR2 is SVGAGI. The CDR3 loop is CASSGSVSSPLHF. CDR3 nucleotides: TGTGCCAGCAGTGGGTCCGTTTCATCACCCCTCCACTTT.

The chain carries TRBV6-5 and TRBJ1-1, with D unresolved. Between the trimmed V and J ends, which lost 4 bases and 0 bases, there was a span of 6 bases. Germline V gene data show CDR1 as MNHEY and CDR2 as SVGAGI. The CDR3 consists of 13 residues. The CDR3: CASSWGVNTEAFF. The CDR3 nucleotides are TGTGCCAGCAGTTGGGGTGTGAACACTGAAGCTTTCTTT.

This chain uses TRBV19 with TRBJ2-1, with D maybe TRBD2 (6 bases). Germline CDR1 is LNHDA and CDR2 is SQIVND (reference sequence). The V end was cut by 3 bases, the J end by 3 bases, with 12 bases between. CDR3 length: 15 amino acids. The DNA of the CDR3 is TGTGCCAGTAGTATGTCGCGGGGCCTCTACAATGAGCAGTTCTTC. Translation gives CASSMSRGLYNEQFF.

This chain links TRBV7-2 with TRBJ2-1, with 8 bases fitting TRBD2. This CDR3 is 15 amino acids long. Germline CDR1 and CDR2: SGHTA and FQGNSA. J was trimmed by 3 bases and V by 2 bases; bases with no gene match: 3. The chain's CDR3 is CASSLTGGLYNEQFF. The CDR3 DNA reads TGTGCCAGCAGCTTAACGGGGGGGCTCTACAATGAGCAGTTCTTC.

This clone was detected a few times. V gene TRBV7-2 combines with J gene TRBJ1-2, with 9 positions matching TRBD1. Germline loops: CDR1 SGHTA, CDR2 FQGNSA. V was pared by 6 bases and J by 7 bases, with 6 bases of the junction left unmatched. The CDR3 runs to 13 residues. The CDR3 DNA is TGTGCCAGCAGTACACAGGGGGCATTTGGCTACACCTTC. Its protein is CASSTQGAFGYTF. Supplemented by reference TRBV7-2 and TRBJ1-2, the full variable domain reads GAGVSQSPSNKVTEKGKDVELRCDPISGHTALYWYRQSLGQGLEFLIYFQGNSAPDKSGLPSDRFSAERTGGSVSTLTIQRTQQEDSAVYLCASSTQGAFGYTFGSGTRLTVV.

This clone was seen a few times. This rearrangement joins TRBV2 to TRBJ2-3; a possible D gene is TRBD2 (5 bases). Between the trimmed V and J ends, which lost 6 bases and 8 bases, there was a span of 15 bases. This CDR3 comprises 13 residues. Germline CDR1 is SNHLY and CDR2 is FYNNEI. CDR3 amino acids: CASRDGGQGTQYF. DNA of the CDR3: TGTGCCAGCAGGGACGGAGGTCAAGGTACGCAGTATTTT.

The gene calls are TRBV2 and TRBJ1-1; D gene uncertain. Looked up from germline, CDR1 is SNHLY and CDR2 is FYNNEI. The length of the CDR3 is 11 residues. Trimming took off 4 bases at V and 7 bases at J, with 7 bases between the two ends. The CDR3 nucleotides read TGTGCCAGCAGTGTGGGATATGAAGCTTTCTTT. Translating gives CASSVGYEAFF.

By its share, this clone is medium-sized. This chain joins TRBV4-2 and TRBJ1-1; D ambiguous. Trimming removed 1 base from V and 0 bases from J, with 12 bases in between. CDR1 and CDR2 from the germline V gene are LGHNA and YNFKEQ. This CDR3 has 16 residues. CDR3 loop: CASSQGSLGLNTEAFF. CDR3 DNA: TGTGCCAGCAGCCAAGGAAGTTTGGGGTTGAACACTGAAGCTTTCTTT.

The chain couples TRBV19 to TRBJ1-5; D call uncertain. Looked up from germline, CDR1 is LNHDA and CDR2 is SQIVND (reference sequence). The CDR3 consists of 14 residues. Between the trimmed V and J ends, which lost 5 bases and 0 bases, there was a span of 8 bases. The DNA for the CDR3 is TGTGCCAGTAGTTCACCGTATAGCAATCAGCCCCAGCATTTT. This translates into CASSSPYSNQPQHF. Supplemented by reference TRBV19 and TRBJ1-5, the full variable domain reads DGGITQSPKYLFRKEGQNVTLSCEQNLNHDAMYWYRQDPGQGLRLIYYSQIVNDFQKGDIAEGYSVSREKKESFPLTVTSAQKNPTAFYLCASSSPYSNQPQHFGDGTRLSIL.

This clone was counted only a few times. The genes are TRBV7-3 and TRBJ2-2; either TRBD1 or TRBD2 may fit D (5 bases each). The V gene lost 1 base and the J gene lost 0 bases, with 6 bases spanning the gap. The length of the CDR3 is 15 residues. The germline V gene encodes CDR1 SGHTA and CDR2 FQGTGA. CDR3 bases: TGTGCCAGCAGCTTAAGGGGGACGAACACCGGGGAGCTGTTTTTT. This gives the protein CASSLRGTNTGELFF. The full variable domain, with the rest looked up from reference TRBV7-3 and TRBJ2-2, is GAGVSQTPSNKVTEKGKYVELRCDPISGHTALYWYRQSLGQGPEFLIYFQGTGAADDSGLPNDRFFAVRPEGSVSTLKIQRTERGDSAVYLCASSLRGTNTGELFFGEGSRLTVL.

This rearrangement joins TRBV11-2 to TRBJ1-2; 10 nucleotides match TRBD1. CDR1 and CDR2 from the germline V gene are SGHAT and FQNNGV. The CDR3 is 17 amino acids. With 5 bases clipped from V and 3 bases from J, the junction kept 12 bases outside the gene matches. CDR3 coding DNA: TGTGCCAGCAGCCTCCGGGACAGGGGCCCCAGGCACTATGGCTACACCTTC. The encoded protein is CASSLRDRGPRHYGYTF.

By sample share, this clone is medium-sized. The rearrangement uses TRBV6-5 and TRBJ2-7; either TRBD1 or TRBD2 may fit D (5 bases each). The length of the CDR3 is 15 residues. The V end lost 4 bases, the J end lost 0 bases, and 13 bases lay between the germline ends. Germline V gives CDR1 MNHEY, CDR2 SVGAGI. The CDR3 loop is CASSSPRESSYEQYF. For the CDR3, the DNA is TGTGCCAGCAGTTCTCCCAGGGAGAGCTCCTACGAGCAGTACTTC.

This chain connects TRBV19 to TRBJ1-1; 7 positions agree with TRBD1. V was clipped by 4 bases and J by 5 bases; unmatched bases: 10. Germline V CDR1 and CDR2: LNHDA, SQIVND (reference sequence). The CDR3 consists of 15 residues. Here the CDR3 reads CASSTPTGTRTEAFF. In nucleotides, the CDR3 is TGTGCCAGTAGTACCCCGACAGGGACTCGGACTGAAGCTTTCTTT.